The TCR beta chain described here comes from a study of Ad26.COV2.S vaccination and SARS-CoV-2 variants. Study observations and caveats: Recipients given vaccine exceeded placebo recipients in spike-specific TCR breadth.

This CDR3 spans 12 amino acids. Looked up from germline, CDR1 is SQVTM and CDR2 is ANQGSEA. J lost 3 bases, V lost 5 bases, and 2 bases had no gene match. Treatment of the sample: 19 received Ad26.COV2.S at low or high dose, single or two shots; five or six received placebo; per-sample allocation not given. After the first vaccine or placebo injection, samples were drawn on day 63. With respect to this clone: Its antigen is as yet unknown.

Generated by immunoSEQ multiplex PCR, the TCRdb table keeps only in-frame clones and is missing some. There are about 470,000 clones in the sample; 90% occur only once, and more than 3.5% lies in the top ten. This TCR came from a person between 18 and 65 years old who received the Ad26.COV2.S COVID-19 vaccine or a placebo. The sample in question was peripheral blood, obtained in a trial of Ad26.COV2.S vaccine versus placebo. The V gene is TRBV29-1, the J gene TRBJ1-1; 8 bases agree with TRBD1. The CDR3 coding sequence is TGCAGCGTTTCACAGGGGGACACTGAAGCTTTCTTT. Protein sequence: CSVSQGDTEAFF.